This entry features one T cell receptor beta chain sequence. The antigen is not known. The table came from immunoSEQ multiplex PCR; TCRdb's copy has only in-frame clones and leaves some out. The data show 110,000 or so clones, about four fifths seen once. This specimen comes from a study of T cell responses to AZD1222 COVID-19 vaccine. Study background: Whether given at about 4 or about 12 weeks, second doses were pooled. Study-level points and caveats: Among vaccine-associated CD4 TCRs, coverage spanned spike, with dominance at 160-218 and 743-854. At baseline, just five or six AZD1222 recipients tested seropositive. All repertoire sampling was performed exclusively after the peak T cell response.

In germline, CDR1 is LNHDA, CDR2 SQIVND (reference sequence). Losses at the gene ends were 10 bases for V and 4 bases for J; bases not matched to a gene: 6. CDR3 length equals 12 residues. The rearrangement uses TRBV19 and TRBJ1-2, with TRBD1 matching 7 bases. The receptor comes from an adult in good health. The input for sequencing was peripheral blood, taken on day 0 of AZD1222 vaccination. DNA of the CDR3: TGTGCCACACGACAGGGAACCTATGGCTACACCTTC. Translation gives CATRQGTYGYTF.